This T cell receptor (beta chain) is drawn from a study of OX40 agonist ivuxolimab in advanced cancers. Study background: Hepatocellular carcinoma, melanoma, renal cell or head and neck cancer occurred in dose-escalation patients. A male proportion of about 80% was recorded, with mean age approximately 57 years and range roughly 23 to 85.

Trimming shortened V by 0 bases and J by 1 base, and 9 bases separated the two germline ends. This CDR3 contains 15 residues. Germline V CDR1 and CDR2: SGHVS, FQNEAQ. This table comes from immunoSEQ multiplex PCR, and its TCRdb copy is limited to in-frame clones, with some not included. Of some 48,000 clones in the sample, nearly 95% are singletons; the top ten hold over 6.5%. This specimen consisted of CD4+ or CD8+ T cells sorted from blood, obtained in a trial of the OX40 agonist ivuxolimab. This rearrangement joins TRBV7-8 to TRBJ1-1; D unresolved. The TCR was taken from an adult with an advanced solid tumor such as melanoma, head and neck, liver or kidney cancer. In DNA form, the CDR3 reads TGTGCCAGCAGCTTAGCGTCGGGTGGGAACACTGAAGCTTTCTTT. It specifies CASSLASGGNTEAFF.